The present T cell receptor beta chain was sequenced within a study of blood T cell repertoires in COVID-19. Authors' data handling: Counts of nucleated cells, estimated from reference gene primer amplification, were obtained. Profiling relied on immunoSEQ multiplex PCR, and the TCRdb table lists in-frame clones only, not all of them. V and J calls and clone size are copied from that table; D and trimming were computed from the DNA. The data contain 85,000 to 100,000 clones, around 79% of them singletons. This clonotype was sampled from a woman aged 80 or older with active or convalescent COVID-19. Sequencing was done on a sample of peripheral blood.

The CDR3 sequence is CASRCFILRTDTQYF. The CDR3 nucleotides are TGTGCAAGTCGCTGTTTCATACTACGCACAGATACGCAGTATTTT. The V and J genes are TRBV12-2 and TRBJ2-3; the D call of TRBD2 is as the table states it, not checked on the DNA. TRBV12-2 is recorded as a pseudogene. There are 15 residues in the CDR3.